This section outlines one T cell receptor beta chain sequence together with its context. Its antigen has not been determined. Base qualities are not recorded, but no much larger clone differs from it by a single base. The germline V gene (reference sequence) gives CDR1 as MNHEY and CDR2 as SMNVEV. Germline trimming amounts to 3 bases on V and 3 bases on J, with 9 as the count of junction bases outside the gene matches. Spanning cysteine to phenylalanine, the CDR3 consists of 16 amino acids. Just the 48-base CDR3 DNA is kept, in frame starting at base 1. Using the deep immunoSEQ assay, multiplex PCR amplified TCR CDR3 regions from genomic DNA. Extracted genomic DNA from each cell subset was spread evenly across all wells of several immunoSEQ 96-well plates, with each plate serving as a replicate. For sorted subsets, around 200 ng genomic DNA, equal to 30,000 or so T cell genomes, was loaded into each replicate PCR. Purified libraries were measured with a Qubit 3.0 fluorometer, size-checked on a Bioanalyzer 2100, and measured again with the KAPA Library Quantification kit. Every immunoSEQ 96-well plate was sequenced on a separate single-read 150-cycle Illumina NextSeq 550 flow cell. The study's own analysis went as follows. Because the immunoSEQ output held only junctional sequences and lacked quality scores, the filtering could not match the filtering applied to full-length reads. To assign V/J genes and CDR3, sequences were annotated against IMGT germline references using PyIR, a Python wrapper for IgBLAST v1.9. Reads with weak V/J assignments (E-value above 1e-6), missing CDR3, stop codons, out-of-frame junctions, or ambiguous translated residues were removed. V3J clonotypes were defined as sequences sharing the same inferred V gene, J gene, and CDR3 amino acid sequence. Percentage overlap between repertoires was calculated by dividing the number of shared unique clonotypes by the size of the smaller repertoire. Repertoire richness was assessed with RTK rarefaction, the Chao1 estimator, and Recon v2.1 estimates of unobserved clonotypes. For all TCRbeta clonotypes obtained by the gDNA method from several donors, generation probabilities were computed with OLGA. The source is immuneACCESS, and TCRdb retained only in-frame sequences with V and J called. Part of the clones is not carried over; for the studies checked, unresolved V genes explain less than half of this, and the remainder is unexplained. V and J calls and clone size are copied from that table; D and trimming were computed from the DNA. Counted in this sample were about 2 million clones; approximately 94% of them appeared once. The top ten clonotypes cover approximately 1% of the sample.

CD8 naive samples were obtained by positive selection for CCR7 among CD45RO-negative cells, yielding a CD45RA+CCR7+ population from which TemRA cells were excluded. The donors were healthy, HIV-negative adults who had no recently reported acute infections or vaccinations. All donors were Caucasian adults living in Nashville, Tennessee, USA. After blood collection by leukapheresis, PBMCs were isolated using Ficoll-Histopaque density gradient centrifugation and then cryopreserved in the vapor phase of liquid nitrogen. Analytical flow cytometry was used to check the purity and quantity of every magnetically sorted T cell population. Genomic DNA was isolated from every sorted fraction and measured by UV absorbance on a Nanodrop 2000c. This sample was included in a study of shared clonotypes between healthy human individuals (dated by TCRdb to 2018 to 2021). About the full investigation: The cohort included three men and a couple of women between 18 and 49 years of age. For each donor, three plates each were used for CD4 naive and CD4 memory, two plates were used for CD8 naive, and one plate was used for CD8 memory. Blood TCR repertoires of a handful of healthy adults were deeply sequenced to estimate repertoire size and the extent of clonotype sharing between individuals. Between about 0.94 and 8.9 billion PBMCs per donor were obtained by leukapheresis. Libraries were prepared and TCR repertoires were sequenced by different laboratories using diverse techniques, in order to increase sequencing depth and limit assay-specific biases.

What the work shows at the level of the full study, not this receptor alone: Based on pairwise subsampling, the degree of clonotype sharing among donors was expected to be affected by sequencing depth. Rarefaction of sorted-subset datasets indicated incomplete sequencing despite the large sequencing depth. About 4.5% of naive CD4, roughly 3.6% of naive CD8, 2.3% of memory CD4, and approximately 0.4% of memory CD8 clonotypes were shared across a few donors. Because the study included a small number of donors, the genetic and exposure-history diversity represented was limited. Estimated clonotype richness was generally larger for naive than for memory subsets. Higher generation probabilities were observed for clonotypes shared by all four sorted-subset donors than for non-shared clonotypes. Sampling was restricted to blood, and TCR repertoires in tissues likely differ from the TCR repertoires found in blood.

The sequenced material came from naive CD8+ T cells sorted from blood. The cell subset or site label on this specimen signifies: CD45RA+CCR7+. The chain is assembled from TRBV27 and TRBJ2-7, and 9 junction bases match TRBD2. This receptor was obtained from a man younger than 35 in good health. The base sequence is TGTGCCAGCAGTTTCTCTAGCGGGATATTAAGCTACGAGCAGTACTTC. Protein translation: CASSFSSGILSYEQYF.